The 27 T cell receptor beta chains reported below all come from one sample, sequenced in a study of T cells after posttransplantation cyclophosphamide. The assay was immunoSEQ multiplex PCR, and TCRdb's table has in-frame clones only and misses some. The data hold more than 60,000 clones, with 93% observed a single time. Sequenced: PBMCs. The source of these receptors is a woman aged 25 to 39 in good health and a related stem cell transplant donor.

The genes are TRBV6-4 and TRBJ2-3; D uncertain. Trimming stripped 3 bases from V and 5 bases from J, with 3 bases between. Germline V CDR1 and CDR2: MRHNA, SNTAGT. The CDR3 runs 11 residues. The CDR3 spells CASSDKDTQYF. The CDR3, as DNA: TGTGCCAGCAGTGATAAAGATACGCAGTATTTT.

As DNA, the CDR3 is TGCAGCGTTGTGGGGACTAGCGGGGGGTGGAGAGATACGCAGTATTTT. Protein sequence: CSVVGTSGGWRDTQYF. The gene calls are TRBV29-1 and TRBJ2-3, with TRBD2 matching 15 bases. V lost 4 bases to trimming and J lost 5 bases; unmatched junction nucleotides: 7. CDR1 SQVTM and CDR2 ANQGSEA come from the germline V gene. The CDR3 is 16 residues long.

This chain links TRBV7-6 with TRBJ1-5; D ambiguous. The CDR3 is 13 amino acids. Germline CDR1 SGHVS, CDR2 FNYEAQ. Trimming took 5 bases from V and 9 from J, leaving 14 bases between them. CDR3 nucleotide sequence: TGTGCCAGCAGCGCACTAGGTTGGGGGCCCCAGCATTTT. This translates into CASSALGWGPQHF.

The rearrangement uses TRBV6-1 and TRBJ2-3, with 8 bases identical to TRBD2. From germline, CDR1 is MNHNS and CDR2 SASEGT. V dropped 6 bases and J dropped 3; count of bases not matched to a gene: 5. This CDR3 is built from 14 residues. The CDR3 bases are TGTGCCAGCAGCCCGGGACTAGGGACAGATACGCAGTATTTT. Amino acids: CASSPGLGTDTQYF.

The chain has TRBV6-1 and TRBJ2-7; D unresolved. Per the germline V gene, CDR1 is MNHNS and CDR2 is SASEGT. The CDR3 has 13 amino acids. V was cut by 4 bases and J by 3 bases, with 10 bases left in between. The CDR3 nucleotides are TGTGCCAGCAGTGTGAACAGCCTCTACGAGCAGTACTTC. This sequence encodes CASSVNSLYEQYF.

The CDR3 DNA sequence: TGTGCCAGCAGTTCTAGGACAGGACTACAAGAGACCCAGTACTTC. This sequence encodes CASSSRTGLQETQYF. The chain employs TRBV11-3 and TRBJ2-5, with D possibly TRBD1 on 7 matching bases. Per germline, CDR1 SGHNT and CDR2 YENEEA. The CDR3 loop spans 15 amino acids. V lost 6 bases to trimming and J lost 2 bases, with 16 bases between them.

V gene TRBV19 combines with J gene TRBJ2-7; 9 bases fit TRBD1. This CDR3 spans 14 amino acids. The germline gives CDR1 LNHDA, CDR2 SQIVND (reference sequence). V dropped 4 bases and J dropped 2; count of bases not matched to a gene: 3. The CDR3 bases are TGTGCCAGTAGTAGCCGACAGGGGGCCTACGAGCAGTACTTC. Protein sequence: CASSSRQGAYEQYF.

CDR3 sequence (DNA): TGTGCCATCAGTGAAAGGGTCCTCCTAATGGAGCAGTTCTTC. It encodes CAISERVLLMEQFF. J is TRBJ2-1 and V is TRBV10-3; D is uncertain. The CDR3 covers 14 residues. V dropped 3 bases and J dropped 10 bases, with 16 bases sitting between them. Germline V gene sequence: CDR1 ENHRY, CDR2 SYGVKD.

This chain connects TRBV4-2 to TRBJ2-6; D ambiguous. The CDR3 covers 21 residues. The ends were cut back, 0 bases at V and 0 bases at J, with 21 bases in the middle. Per germline, CDR1 LGHNA and CDR2 YNFKEQ. The CDR3: CASSQETQTSYSFSGANVLTF. The CDR3 DNA follows: TGTGCCAGCAGCCAAGAAACCCAAACCTCTTACTCCTTCTCTGGGGCCAACGTCCTGACTTTC.

The rearrangement uses TRBV6-6 and TRBJ2-2; 8 positions match TRBD2. The germline gives CDR1 MNHNY, CDR2 SVGAGI (reference sequence). Trimming removed 9 bases from V and 3 bases from J; junction bases left unmatched: 9. The CDR3 is made up of 15 amino acids. The CDR3 DNA is TGTGCCAGTTCGCGGGGGGCCGACTACACCGGGGAGCTGTTTTTT. Translated: CASSRGADYTGELFF.

The chain is built from TRBV10-2 and TRBJ1-1; a possible D gene is TRBD1 (5 bases). Germline CDR1 is WSHSY and CDR2 is SAAADI. V dropped 7 bases and J dropped 0 bases, with 12 bases sitting between them. This CDR3 has 14 amino acids. DNA for the CDR3: TGCGCCAGCACCTTGACAGTTATGAACACTGAAGCTTTCTTT. It specifies CASTLTVMNTEAFF.

V gene TRBV9 combines with J gene TRBJ1-5, with D possibly TRBD1 on 5 matching bases. The V gene lost 0 bases and the J gene lost 3 bases, with 10 bases spanning the gap. This CDR3 comprises 15 residues. CDR1 SGDLS and CDR2 YYNGEE come from the germline V gene. This CDR3 is CASSVAPGPNQPQHF. The CDR3 DNA follows: TGTGCCAGCAGCGTAGCACCAGGGCCCAATCAGCCCCAGCATTTT.

This chain uses TRBV2 with TRBJ2-2, with 11 nucleotides matching TRBD2. V lost 8 bases and J lost 6; bases outside the gene matches: 8. Germline-derived CDR1 and CDR2 are SNHLY and FYNNEI. The CDR3 runs to 15 residues. The CDR3 loop reads CASVRGSGGAGELFF. The DNA for the CDR3 is TGTGCCAGCGTGAGGGGTAGCGGGGGGGCCGGGGAGCTGTTTTTT. The full variable domain, rest sourced from reference TRBV2 and TRBJ2-2, is EPEVTQTPSHQVTQMGQEVILRCVPISNHLYFYWYRQILGQKVEFLVSFYNNEISEKSEIFDDQFSVERPDGSNFTLKIRSTKLEDSAMYFCASVRGSGGAGELFFGEGSRLTVL.

The gene calls are TRBV7-2 and TRBJ1-1, with unresolved D. V lost 6 bases and J 8 bases, leaving 13 bases between the germline ends. The germline V gene encodes CDR1 SGHTA and CDR2 FQGNSA. The CDR3 runs 12 residues. The CDR3 loop is CASRDLGGEAFF. CDR3 DNA: TGTGCCAGCAGGGATCTGGGCGGCGAAGCTTTCTTT.

The chain carries TRBV11-3 and TRBJ1-2; tentative D call: TRBD1 (5 bases). The V end lost 0 bases, the J end lost 6 bases, and 11 bases lay between the germline ends. Germline lookup yields CDR1 SGHNT and CDR2 YENEEA. This CDR3 comprises 14 residues. CDR3 sequence (DNA): TGTGCCAGCAGCTTAGATCGGGTGGGACATGGCTACACCTTC. It translates to CASSLDRVGHGYTF. The complete variable domain, with remaining parts taken from reference TRBV11-3 and TRBJ1-2, reads EAGVVQSPRYKIIEKKQPVAFWCNPISGHNTLYWYLQNLGQGPELLIRYENEEAVDDSQLPKDRFSAERLKGVDSTLKIQPAELGDSAVYLCASSLDRVGHGYTFGSGTRLTVV.

The chain carries TRBV7-6 and TRBJ1-3; D is uncertain. Looked up from germline, CDR1 is SGHVS and CDR2 is FNYEAQ. V was trimmed by 4 bases and J by 3 bases, leaving 10 bases between them. The CDR3 totals 14 residues. CDR3 sequence (DNA): TGTGCCAGCAGCTCCCCGCCGAGTGGAAACACCATATATTTT. Its translation is CASSSPPSGNTIYF.

The chain combines TRBV6-6 with TRBJ1-4; D gene unclear. Deletions cut 3 bases from V and 4 bases from J, with 6 bases between. The CDR3 is 13 amino acids. Germline CDR1 is MNHNY and CDR2 is SVGAGI (reference sequence). The CDR3 DNA follows: TGTGCCAGCAGTTATCCTGTTAATGAAAAACTGTTTTTT. Translation gives CASSYPVNEKLFF.

This sequence joins TRBV30 and TRBJ1-5; D is unclear. The CDR3 loop spans 16 amino acids. The V gene's germline CDR1 is GTSNPN and CDR2 SVGIG (reference sequence). Between the trimmed V and J ends, which lost 3 bases and 2 bases, there was a span of 17 bases. CDR3 DNA sequence: TGTGCCTGGAGCAAACAAGGAGGGTATGGCAATCAGCCCCAGCATTTT. It translates to CAWSKQGGYGNQPQHF. Supplemented by reference TRBV30 and TRBJ1-5, the full variable domain reads SQTIHQWPATLVQPVGSPLSLECTVEGTSNPNLYWYRQAAGRGLQLLFYSVGIGQISSEVPQNLSASRPQDRQFILSSKKLLLSDSGFYLCAWSKQGGYGNQPQHFGDGTRLSIL.

Comments on this clone: The CDR3 does not close with the conserved phenylalanine or tryptophan, likely indicating a read error. It is unclear where the CDR3 begins or ends on the DNA, so no DNA is shown, and the CDR3 is as TCRdb lists it. The rearrangement links TRBV28 to TRBJ2-7. CDR1 and CDR2 (germline): MDHEN, SYDVKM. Including both end residues, the CDR3 is 11 amino acids long. The CDR3 here is CASSFRGSLWI.

The V gene is TRBV18, the J gene TRBJ2-2, with D perhaps matching TRBD1 or TRBD2 (6 bases each). CDR1 and CDR2 from the germline V gene are KGHSH and LQKENI. This CDR3 contains 16 residues. V lost 3 bases to trimming and J lost 3 bases, with 14 bases between them. The CDR3 is CASSPRGGTDTGELFF. For the CDR3, the DNA is TGTGCCAGCTCACCCCGAGGGGGGACGGACACCGGGGAGCTGTTTTTT.

In DNA form, the CDR3 reads TGTGCCAGCAGCTTAGAACAGGACAGGGGGCTCGAGCAGTACTTC. Encoded protein: CASSLEQDRGLEQYF. The chain recombines TRBV11-2 with TRBJ2-7, with 11 nucleotides matching TRBD1. The CDR3 loop spans 15 amino acids. Trimming took 0 bases from V and 6 from J; bases not matched to a gene: 4. Germline lookup yields CDR1 SGHAT and CDR2 FQNNGV.

The chain joins TRBV4-2 to TRBJ2-3; maybe TRBD1 (6 bases). CDR1 and CDR2 from the germline V gene are LGHNA and YNFKEQ. V was shortened by 3 bases and J by 2 bases, with 21 bases between the two germline ends. The CDR3 spans 18 residues. As DNA, the CDR3 is TGTGCCAGCAGCCAGGCCACTCGGGACACCCTCCACACAGATACGCAGTATTTT. Translated: CASSQATRDTLHTDTQYF.

This clone was observed a few times. The gene calls are TRBV7-2 and TRBJ1-2; 7 bases fit TRBD1. With 5 bases clipped from V and 7 bases from J, the junction kept 4 bases outside the gene matches. This CDR3 has 12 residues. Germline assignment: CDR1 SGHTA and CDR2 FQGNSA. DNA for the CDR3: TGTGCCAGCAGCCCCCGGACAGGTGGCTACACCTTC. It translates to CASSPRTGGYTF.

V gene TRBV29-1 combines with J gene TRBJ1-2, with D perhaps matching TRBD1 (5 bases). The V end was cut by 5 bases, the J end by 4 bases, with 14 bases between. The CDR3 covers 13 residues. Germline V gene data show CDR1 as SQVTM and CDR2 as ANQGSEA. CDR3 region: CSVIGQPSYGYTF. CDR3 nucleotides: TGCAGCGTTATAGGACAACCTAGCTATGGCTACACCTTC.

The chain couples TRBV7-2 to TRBJ1-1; D is undetermined. V was trimmed by 5 bases and J by 11 bases, leaving 15 bases between them. The CDR3 runs 12 residues. Germline assignment: CDR1 SGHTA and CDR2 FQGNSA. CDR3: CASSPPGGRAFF. The CDR3 coding sequence is TGTGCCAGCAGCCCCCCAGGAGGTCGGGCTTTCTTT.

The gene calls are TRBV6-4 and TRBJ1-3; 7 bases agree with TRBD1. The germline V gene encodes CDR1 MRHNA and CDR2 SNTAGT. V lost 6 bases to trimming and J lost 4 bases; unmatched junction nucleotides: 9. The CDR3 loop spans 15 amino acids. CDR3 bases: TGTGCCAGCAGCCCTATCGGACAGGACGGAAACACCATATATTTT. It translates to CASSPIGQDGNTIYF.

CDR3 amino acids: CASSLETGNSPLHF. Here the CDR3 DNA reads TGCGCCAGCAGCTTGGAGACAGGCAATTCACCCCTCCACTTT. The V and J genes are TRBV5-1 and TRBJ1-6, with D possibly matching TRBD1 (6 bases). The germline V gene encodes CDR1 SGHRS and CDR2 YFSETQ. The V end lost 0 bases, the J end lost 7 bases, and 8 bases lay between the germline ends. The CDR3 length is 14 residues.